This is a list of T cell receptor beta chains from one sample in a study of CD8 T cells in ankylosing spondylitis. TCRdb itself ran the 5' RACE reads through MiXCR, one entry per CDR3 protein. The repertoire holds about 240,000 distinct CDR3 sequences, with roughly 8.6% as singletons. Sequenced sample: blood, either unsorted or a sorted T cell fraction (not recorded which). These receptors were collected from a male donor with ankylosing spondylitis or in good health (not recorded which). CDR3s leave out the opening cysteine and the closing phenylalanine or tryptophan. The order of the fields is CDR3 length, V gene, CDR3 protein.

14,TRBV3-1,ASSQVSGGSMYEQY
14,TRBV7-9,ASSPMGQGAPTEAF
13,TRBV12-3/TRBV12-4,ASSLGNTGTDTQY
12,TRBV18,ASSPTEGTDTQY
14,TRBV10-3,AISGSPGQGRDEQY
13,TRBV7-2,ASSPETVSYNEQF
12,TRBV30,AWSVWGVSYEQY
6,TRBV20-1,SARDGM
11,TRBV20-1,SASRLDYNEQF
11,TRBV20-1,SATGTSASEQF
13,TRBV12-3/TRBV12-4,ASSAGTGNTGELF
12,TRBV5-1,ASSLQGVLNEQF
11,TRBV29-1,SVVSGSMETQY
13,TRBV7-2,ASSLDPRGRQPQH
12,TRBV19,ASSIAGTYTEAF
11,TRBV5-1,ASSPGLGGEQY
12,TRBV7-2,ASSLVVGQETQY
13,TRBV27,ASSPGTSGTSTQY
14,TRBV5-1,ASSLGGSGGEDTQY
13,TRBV12-3/TRBV12-4,ASSLRSVAKNIQY
14,TRBV6-2/TRBV6-3,ASSLAGEVPYNEQF
12,TRBV13,ASSYSGGADGYT
15,TRBV14,ASSQLAGRSSYNEQF
11,TRBV15,ATLRGRGETQY
13,TRBV20-1,SARGWDRVTDTQY
14,TRBV29-1,SVEDRLRQSTDTQY
13,TRBV19,ASRGLQGPRDTQY